This is a list of T cell receptor beta chains from one sample in a study of T cells after yellow fever vaccination. From the 5' RACE reads, TCRdb called clonotypes with MiXCR, one entry per CDR3 protein. The sample includes about 580,000 distinct CDR3 sequences, roughly a sixth of them seen just once. Here the sequenced sample was PBMCs, taken 4 to 6 days after the first yellow fever vaccination. Every receptor here comes from a man between 18 and 29 years old who received the YFV17D yellow fever vaccine. CDR3s include the opening cysteine and the closing phenylalanine or tryptophan. Each record gives: V gene, CDR3 protein.

V gene: TRBV5-4; CDR3 protein: CASSLGLWADTQYF
V gene: TRBV11-1; CDR3 protein: CASSRRDRVTFGGEKLFF
V gene: TRBV5-4; CDR3 protein: CASSLSSRGTDTQYF
V gene: TRBV5-1; CDR3 protein: CASSLSGGDYNSPLHF
V gene: TRBV5-1; CDR3 protein: CASSKSGQHSGANVLTF
V gene: TRBV6-2/TRBV6-3; CDR3 protein: CASSYHSLGSQPQHF
V gene: TRBV4-1; CDR3 protein: CASGIQGPSGPTEAFF
V gene: TRBV7-3; CDR3 protein: CASSRDGSYEQYF
V gene: TRBV5-1; CDR3 protein: CASSLEGTGVWETQYF
V gene: TRBV20-1; CDR3 protein: CSAIWSTAGGTQYF
V gene: TRBV6-1; CDR3 protein: CASGVSDRAETQYF
V gene: TRBV5-4; CDR3 protein: CASSPLVGAGNEQFF
V gene: TRBV4-3; CDR3 protein: CASSQQAGKEETQYF
V gene: TRBV3-1; CDR3 protein: CASSQALQQFF
V gene: TRBV6-1; CDR3 protein: CASGLWGVDGYTF
V gene: TRBV20-1; CDR3 protein: CSARKRWDTQYF
V gene: TRBV19; CDR3 protein: CASSPGQVRNTEAFF
V gene: TRBV4-3; CDR3 protein: CASSQLLQGTNTEAFF
V gene: TRBV3-1; CDR3 protein: CASSPTSSTTQYF
V gene: TRBV4-2; CDR3 protein: CASSPKAGLAGGLVDTQYF
V gene: TRBV5-1; CDR3 protein: CASSSRPSFLADTDTQYF
V gene: TRBV6-5; CDR3 protein: CASSYGLGSQPQHF
V gene: TRBV6-5; CDR3 protein: CASSYPTSPRGNQPQHF
V gene: TRBV12-3/TRBV12-4; CDR3 protein: CASSWMNTGELFF
V gene: TRBV6-2/TRBV6-3; CDR3 protein: CASSFRGLADTQYF
V gene: TRBV10-3; CDR3 protein: CAISESGRESTDTQYF
V gene: TRBV6-2/TRBV6-3; CDR3 protein: CASKLEMGGYNEQFF
V gene: TRBV5-1; CDR3 protein: CASSLAASGGNNEQFF
V gene: TRBV4-2; CDR3 protein: CASSHLSNTGELFF
V gene: TRBV7-3; CDR3 protein: CASSDGGRDTQYF
V gene: TRBV6-1; CDR3 protein: CASSSQGALGNEQFF
V gene: TRBV7-8; CDR3 protein: CASRGWRGLSGELFF
V gene: TRBV7-8; CDR3 protein: CASSFLQRGPTDTQYF
V gene: TRBV20-1; CDR3 protein: CSVPGLAADTQYF
V gene: TRBV10-3; CDR3 protein: CAISETRDDQSTGAFF
V gene: TRBV30; CDR3 protein: CAWKAGGTPGANVLTF
V gene: TRBV5-1; CDR3 protein: CASSRGQLNTEAFF
V gene: TRBV20-1; CDR3 protein: CSASAPLPGPRELFF
V gene: TRBV4-1; CDR3 protein: CASSQGGVKPFF
V gene: TRBV27; CDR3 protein: CASSLSGGPNEQYF
V gene: TRBV6-5; CDR3 protein: CASSYNLDKYTDTQYF
V gene: TRBV7-2; CDR3 protein: CASSRTRGLNFENGYTF
V gene: TRBV4-1; CDR3 protein: CASSQTGGPSPLLF
V gene: TRBV5-1; CDR3 protein: CASSLRLAGGVTDTQYF
V gene: TRBV3-1; CDR3 protein: CASSQGDRAPGELFF
V gene: TRBV19; CDR3 protein: CASTPWGGSSYNEQFF